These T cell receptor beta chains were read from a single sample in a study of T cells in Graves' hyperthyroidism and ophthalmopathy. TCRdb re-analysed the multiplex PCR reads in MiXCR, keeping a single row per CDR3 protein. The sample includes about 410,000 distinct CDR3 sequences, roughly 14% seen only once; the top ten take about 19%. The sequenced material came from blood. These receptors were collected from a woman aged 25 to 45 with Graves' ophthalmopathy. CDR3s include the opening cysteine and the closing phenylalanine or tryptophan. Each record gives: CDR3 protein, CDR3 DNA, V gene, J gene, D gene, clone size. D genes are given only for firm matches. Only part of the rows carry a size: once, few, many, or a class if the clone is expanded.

CDR3 protein: CASSRGLAGGQQETQYF
CDR3 DNA: TGTGCCAGCAGCCGTGGACTAGCGGGGGGGCAACAAGAGACCCAGTACTTC
V gene: TRBV7-2
J gene: TRBJ2-5
D gene: TRBD2
clone size: many

CDR3 protein: CASSQGEAVYTF
CDR3 DNA: TGTGCCAGCAGCCAAGGAGAGGCGGTCTACACCTTC
V gene: TRBV3-1
J gene: TRBJ1-2
D gene: -
clone size: many

CDR3 protein: CASSSGRETEAFF
CDR3 DNA: TGTGCCAGCAGTTCGGGGAGAGAGACTGAAGCTTTCTTT
V gene: TRBV2
J gene: TRBJ1-1
D gene: -
clone size: many

CDR3 protein: CSAAPGAGANVLTF
CDR3 DNA: TGCAGTGCTGCCCCGGGTGCTGGGGCCAACGTCCTGACTTTC
V gene: TRBV20-1
J gene: TRBJ2-6
D gene: -
clone size: many

CDR3 protein: CASRALGLAGGERTAFTQYF
CDR3 DNA: TGTGCCAGCAGGGCCTTGGGACTAGCGGGGGGGGAGCGAACTGCCTTTACGCAGTATTTT
V gene: TRBV28
J gene: TRBJ2-3
D gene: TRBD2
clone size: many

CDR3 protein: CASSHGFQLFF
CDR3 DNA: TGTGCCAGCAGCCACGGATTTCAACTGTTTTTT
V gene: TRBV11-2
J gene: TRBJ1-4
D gene: -
clone size: many

CDR3 protein: CSAPHRGQGAGYGYTF
CDR3 DNA: TGCAGTGCCCCACACCGGGGGCAGGGGGCAGGGTATGGCTACACCTTC
V gene: TRBV20-1
J gene: TRBJ1-2
D gene: TRBD1
clone size: -

CDR3 protein: CASSVSSGGLAQTQYF
CDR3 DNA: TGTGCCAGCAGTGTGTCTAGCGGGGGTCTAGCGCAGACCCAGTACTTC
V gene: TRBV6-1
J gene: TRBJ2-5
D gene: TRBD2
clone size: many

CDR3 protein: CASNRQPQHF
CDR3 DNA: TGTGCCAGCAATCGTCAGCCCCAGCATTTT
V gene: TRBV6-1
J gene: TRBJ1-5
D gene: -
clone size: many

CDR3 protein: CSVEGGGNTIYF
CDR3 DNA: TGCAGCGTTGAAGGGGGTGGAAACACCATATATTTT
V gene: TRBV29-1
J gene: TRBJ1-3
D gene: -
clone size: -

CDR3 protein: CASSERGRNSPLHF
CDR3 DNA: TGTGCCAGCAGTGAACGGGGTAGGAATTCACCCCTCCACTTT
V gene: TRBV2
J gene: TRBJ1-6
D gene: -
clone size: many

CDR3 protein: CASSQERLETQYF
CDR3 DNA: TGTGCCAGCAGCCAAGAGCGGTTGGAGACCCAGTACTTC
V gene: TRBV14
J gene: TRBJ2-5
D gene: -
clone size: many

CDR3 protein: CASSRRGGGDTDTQYF
CDR3 DNA: TGTGCCAGCAGCCGGCGCGGCGGGGGGGACACAGATACGCAGTATTTT
V gene: TRBV11-2
J gene: TRBJ2-3
D gene: TRBD2
clone size: -

CDR3 protein: CASSSTGWTEAFF
CDR3 DNA: TGTGCCAGCAGCTCGACGGGATGGACTGAAGCTTTCTTT
V gene: TRBV11-3
J gene: TRBJ1-1
D gene: -
clone size: many

CDR3 protein: CASGSSNQPQHF
CDR3 DNA: TGTGCCAGCGGCTCTAGCAATCAGCCCCAGCATTTT
V gene: TRBV27
J gene: TRBJ1-5
D gene: -
clone size: -

CDR3 protein: CASRTGTGGYEQYF
CDR3 DNA: TGTGCCAGCAGAACTGGGACAGGGGGTTACGAGCAGTACTTC
V gene: TRBV12-3/TRBV12-4
J gene: TRBJ2-7
D gene: TRBD1
clone size: many

CDR3 protein: CAWSVISGQGTKNIQYF
CDR3 DNA: TGTGCCTGGAGTGTTATCTCCGGACAGGGGACCAAAAACATTCAGTACTTC
V gene: TRBV30
J gene: TRBJ2-4
D gene: TRBD1
clone size: many

CDR3 protein: CASRGTEINYGYTF
CDR3 DNA: TGTGCCAGCAGGGGGACAGAGATTAACTATGGCTACACCTTC
V gene: TRBV6-1
J gene: TRBJ1-2
D gene: TRBD1
clone size: few

CDR3 protein: CSAKGQGVSGNTIYF
CDR3 DNA: TGCAGTGCTAAGGGACAGGGGGTTTCTGGAAACACCATATATTTT
V gene: TRBV20-1
J gene: TRBJ1-3
D gene: TRBD1
clone size: many

CDR3 protein: CAIPVYFLWPATNEKLFF
CDR3 DNA: TGTGCCATCCCAGTTTACTTTCTATGGCCTGCAACTAATGAAAAACTGTTTTTT
V gene: TRBV28
J gene: TRBJ1-4
D gene: -
clone size: many

CDR3 protein: CASSFHRGEGANVLTF
CDR3 DNA: TGTGCCAGCAGTTTCCACAGGGGAGAAGGGGCCAACGTCCTGACTTTC
V gene: TRBV27
J gene: TRBJ2-6
D gene: TRBD1
clone size: many

CDR3 protein: CASSLSDTGELFF
CDR3 DNA: TGTGCCAGCAGCTTATCGGACACCGGGGAGCTGTTTTTT
V gene: TRBV7-9
J gene: TRBJ2-2
D gene: -
clone size: many

CDR3 protein: CSAQPGVNYNEQFF
CDR3 DNA: TGCAGTGCTCAACCGGGGGTTAACTACAATGAGCAGTTCTTC
V gene: TRBV20-1
J gene: TRBJ2-1
D gene: -
clone size: many

CDR3 protein: CSVERVGTSEKLFF
CDR3 DNA: TGCAGCGTTGAACGGGTCGGGACATCGGAAAAACTGTTTTTT
V gene: TRBV29-1
J gene: TRBJ1-4
D gene: -
clone size: -

CDR3 protein: CASSGGGATNEKLFF
CDR3 DNA: TGTGCCAGCAGCGGCGGGGGCGCAACTAATGAAAAACTGTTTTTT
V gene: TRBV9
J gene: TRBJ1-4
D gene: -
clone size: few

CDR3 protein: CASSQDWRGGNEQFF
CDR3 DNA: TGTGCCAGCAGCCAAGATTGGCGGGGGGGCAATGAGCAGTTCTTC
V gene: TRBV14
J gene: TRBJ2-1
D gene: TRBD2
clone size: many

CDR3 protein: CASSSGTSREQFF
CDR3 DNA: TGTGCCAGCAGCTCCGGGACTAGCAGGGAGCAGTTCTTC
V gene: TRBV7-9
J gene: TRBJ2-1
D gene: TRBD2
clone size: many

CDR3 protein: CASSLFGVAKNIQYF
CDR3 DNA: TGTGCCAGCAGCTTATTTGGGGTTGCCAAAAACATTCAGTACTTC
V gene: TRBV7-9
J gene: TRBJ2-4
D gene: -
clone size: many

CDR3 protein: CAWSVVGGPMTEAFF
CDR3 DNA: TGTGCCTGGAGTGTAGTGGGGGGCCCGATGACTGAAGCTTTCTTT
V gene: TRBV30
J gene: TRBJ1-1
D gene: -
clone size: -

CDR3 protein: CSASSGGSTDTQYF
CDR3 DNA: TGCAGCGCGTCTAGCGGGGGAAGCACAGATACGCAGTATTTT
V gene: TRBV29-1
J gene: TRBJ2-3
D gene: TRBD2
clone size: many

CDR3 protein: CASSEWGTYEQYF
CDR3 DNA: TGTGCCAGCAGTGAGTGGGGGACCTACGAGCAGTACTTC
V gene: TRBV6-1
J gene: TRBJ2-7
D gene: -
clone size: few

CDR3 protein: CASAVTGPDTQYF
CDR3 DNA: TGTGCCAGCGCTGTGACGGGCCCAGATACGCAGTATTTT
V gene: TRBV6-2/TRBV6-3
J gene: TRBJ2-3
D gene: -
clone size: few

CDR3 protein: CASSSDKSSYEQYF
CDR3 DNA: TGTGCCAGCAGCTCGGACAAAAGCTCCTACGAGCAGTACTTC
V gene: TRBV7-9
J gene: TRBJ2-7
D gene: -
clone size: many

CDR3 protein: CAWSGGSGWNEQFF
CDR3 DNA: TGTGCCTGGAGTGGAGGTAGCGGGTGGAATGAGCAGTTCTTC
V gene: TRBV30
J gene: TRBJ2-1
D gene: TRBD2
clone size: many

CDR3 protein: CASSFKGGEQYF
CDR3 DNA: TGTGCCAGCAGTTTCAAAGGGGGCGAGCAGTACTTC
V gene: TRBV28
J gene: TRBJ2-7
D gene: -
clone size: many

CDR3 protein: CASSLELDPSLYNEQFF
CDR3 DNA: TGTGCCAGCAGCTTGGAACTAGACCCCTCCCTCTACAATGAGCAGTTCTTC
V gene: TRBV5-5
J gene: TRBJ2-1
D gene: -
clone size: many

CDR3 protein: CASQQQAASTDTQYF
CDR3 DNA: TGCGCCAGCCAACAACAAGCGGCTAGCACAGATACGCAGTATTTT
V gene: TRBV4-1
J gene: TRBJ2-3
D gene: -
clone size: few

CDR3 protein: CASSDTGGRTEAFF
CDR3 DNA: TGTGCCAGCAGCGATACAGGGGGTCGAACTGAAGCTTTCTTT
V gene: TRBV3-1
J gene: TRBJ1-1
D gene: TRBD1
clone size: -

CDR3 protein: CASSLGPGHEKLFF
CDR3 DNA: TGCGCCAGCAGCTTGGGCCCGGGACATGAAAAACTGTTTTTT
V gene: TRBV5-1
J gene: TRBJ1-4
D gene: -
clone size: many

CDR3 protein: CSVERSRTGTYGYTF
CDR3 DNA: TGCAGCGTTGAAAGGTCCCGGACAGGCACTTATGGCTACACCTTC
V gene: TRBV29-1
J gene: TRBJ1-2
D gene: TRBD1
clone size: few

CDR3 protein: CASRTGGTNTEAFF
CDR3 DNA: TGTGCCAGCAGAACAGGGGGGACGAACACTGAAGCTTTCTTT
V gene: TRBV2
J gene: TRBJ1-1
D gene: TRBD1
clone size: many

CDR3 protein: CASNPTGLNYEQYF
CDR3 DNA: TGTGCCAGCAATCCGACAGGGTTGAACTACGAGCAGTACTTC
V gene: TRBV28
J gene: TRBJ2-7
D gene: TRBD1
clone size: many

CDR3 protein: CASSSTGVENQPQHF
CDR3 DNA: TGTGCCAGCAGCTCGACAGGGGTAGAGAATCAGCCCCAGCATTTT
V gene: TRBV7-8
J gene: TRBJ1-5
D gene: TRBD1
clone size: many

CDR3 protein: CASSPLRRGGGNWDGYTF
CDR3 DNA: TGTGCCAGCAGTCCTTTACGCAGGGGTGGAGGAAACTGGGATGGCTACACCTTC
V gene: TRBV27
J gene: TRBJ1-2
D gene: -
clone size: many

CDR3 protein: CASSQVMGYYGYTF
CDR3 DNA: TGTGCCAGCAGCCAAGTTATGGGGTACTATGGCTACACCTTC
V gene: TRBV3-1
J gene: TRBJ1-2
D gene: -
clone size: many

CDR3 protein: CASSLQGRFLEQYF
CDR3 DNA: TGTGCCAGCAGCCTTCAGGGACGATTTCTCGAGCAGTACTTC
V gene: TRBV3-1
J gene: TRBJ2-7
D gene: -
clone size: many

CDR3 protein: CAIKEDQRDEAFF
CDR3 DNA: TGTGCCATCAAAGAAGACCAGAGAGATGAAGCTTTCTTT
V gene: TRBV10-3
J gene: TRBJ1-1
D gene: -
clone size: few

CDR3 protein: CASSYSLAGTYNEQFF
CDR3 DNA: TGTGCCAGCAGTTACTCACTAGCGGGGACCTACAATGAGCAGTTCTTC
V gene: TRBV6-6
J gene: TRBJ2-1
D gene: TRBD2
clone size: many

CDR3 protein: CASSKLGQGKETQYF
CDR3 DNA: TGTGCCAGCAGCAAGCTTGGACAGGGGAAAGAGACCCAGTACTTC
V gene: TRBV5-6
J gene: TRBJ2-5
D gene: TRBD1
clone size: -

CDR3 protein: CASSQVPGLSSYNEQFF
CDR3 DNA: TGTGCCAGCAGCCAGGTTCCGGGACTCTCCTCCTACAATGAGCAGTTCTTC
V gene: TRBV7-9
J gene: TRBJ2-1
D gene: -
clone size: few

CDR3 protein: CASRLGQGNYEQYF
CDR3 DNA: TGTGCCAGCAGGCTGGGACAGGGTAACTACGAGCAGTACTTC
V gene: TRBV27
J gene: TRBJ2-7
D gene: TRBD1
clone size: -

CDR3 protein: CASSYRVTDTQYF
CDR3 DNA: TGTGCCAGCAGTTACCGGGTCACAGATACGCAGTATTTT
V gene: TRBV6-6
J gene: TRBJ2-3
D gene: -
clone size: many

CDR3 protein: CASSPGPGQGSTSSGNTIYF
CDR3 DNA: TGTGCCAGCAGTCCAGGGCCGGGACAGGGGAGCACCAGCTCTGGAAACACCATATATTTT
V gene: TRBV27
J gene: TRBJ1-3
D gene: TRBD1
clone size: -

CDR3 protein: CSVEPVGGSTDTQYF
CDR3 DNA: TGCAGCGTTGAACCGGTGGGCGGGTCTACAGATACGCAGTATTTT
V gene: TRBV29-1
J gene: TRBJ2-3
D gene: -
clone size: few

CDR3 protein: CASSPLDRASYEQYF
CDR3 DNA: TGTGCCAGCAGCCCCTTGGACAGGGCCTCCTACGAGCAGTACTTC
V gene: TRBV11-2
J gene: TRBJ2-7
D gene: TRBD1
clone size: many

CDR3 protein: CASRGAGNLNTEAFF
CDR3 DNA: TGTGCCAGTAGGGGGGCCGGGAATTTGAACACTGAAGCTTTCTTT
V gene: TRBV19
J gene: TRBJ1-1
D gene: -
clone size: few

CDR3 protein: CASSQTGEAFF
CDR3 DNA: TGCGCCAGCAGCCAGACAGGGGAAGCTTTCTTT
V gene: TRBV5-1
J gene: TRBJ1-1
D gene: TRBD1
clone size: many

CDR3 protein: CAGMGGIEQFF
CDR3 DNA: TGTGCCGGTATGGGCGGAATCGAGCAGTTCTTC
V gene: TRBV19
J gene: TRBJ2-1
D gene: -
clone size: few

CDR3 protein: CSVEVPGQGARAKNIQYF
CDR3 DNA: TGCAGCGTTGAAGTCCCGGGACAGGGGGCGCGGGCCAAAAACATTCAGTACTTC
V gene: TRBV29-1
J gene: TRBJ2-4
D gene: TRBD1
clone size: -

CDR3 protein: CAWRDRGGQPQHF
CDR3 DNA: TGTGCCTGGAGGGACAGGGGAGGACAGCCCCAGCATTTT
V gene: TRBV30
J gene: TRBJ1-5
D gene: TRBD1
clone size: many